This T cell receptor (beta chain) was profiled in a study of T cells in Graves' hyperthyroidism and ophthalmopathy. Using RNA transcripts as the source, TCR beta CDR3 regions were amplified. First-round RT-PCR of the TCR CDR3 relied on the HTBI primer set. MiXCR, run by TCRdb on the multiplex PCR reads, gives a single entry per CDR3 protein. The data contain hundreds of thousands of distinct CDR3 sequences, approximately 14% of them seen just once; the ten biggest clones take up just under 8%. The CDR3 length is 15 residues. V was clipped by 5 bases and J by 0 bases; unmatched bases: 4. Germline-derived CDR1 and CDR2 are SEHNR and FQNEAQ (reference sequence).

The chain couples TRBV7-9 to TRBJ1-5, with 7 bases that match TRBD1. The source is a woman younger than 35 with Graves' hyperthyroidism. Material for sequencing was blood. CDR3: CASSQGQSSNQPQHF. CDR3 DNA: TGTGCCAGCAGCCAGGGACAGAGTAGCAATCAGCCCCAGCATTTT.